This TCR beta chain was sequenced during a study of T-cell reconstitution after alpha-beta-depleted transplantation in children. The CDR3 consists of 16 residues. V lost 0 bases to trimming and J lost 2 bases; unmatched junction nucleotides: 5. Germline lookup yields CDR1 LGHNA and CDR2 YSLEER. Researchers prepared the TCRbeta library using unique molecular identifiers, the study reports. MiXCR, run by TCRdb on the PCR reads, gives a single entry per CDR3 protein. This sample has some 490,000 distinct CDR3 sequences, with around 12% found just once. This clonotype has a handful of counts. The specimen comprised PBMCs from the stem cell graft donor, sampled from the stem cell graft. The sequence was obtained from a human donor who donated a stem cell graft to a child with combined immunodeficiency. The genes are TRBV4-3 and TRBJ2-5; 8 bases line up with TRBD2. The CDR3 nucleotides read TGCGCCAGCAGCCAAGACTATGGGACTAGGCAAGAGACCCAGTACTTC. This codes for CASSQDYGTRQETQYF.